The sequence of this TCR beta chain was determined in a study of blood T cell repertoires in COVID-19. TCRdb's copy holds only in-frame clones and misses some; the assay was immunoSEQ multiplex PCR. Seen here are 68,000 or so clones, around 86% observed once, and the top ten hold over 7.5%. The germline V gene encodes CDR1 MDHEN and CDR2 SYDVKM. This CDR3 spans 14 amino acids. V was clipped by 2 bases and J by 8 bases, with 15 bases between them. The clonotype was recovered from a man aged 25-45 years with acute or convalescent COVID-19. The sample consisted of peripheral blood. This rearrangement joins TRBV28 to TRBJ1-2; D is unclear. CDR3 nucleotide sequence: TGTGCCAGCAGTTTACGTTTGCCGGAGAACGGCTACACCTTC. It codes for CASSLRLPENGYTF.